A single sample gave rise to the 15 T cell receptor beta chains below, sequenced in a study of Ad26.COV2.S vaccination and SARS-CoV-2 variants. Here immunoSEQ multiplex PCR was the method, and the copy in TCRdb shows in-frame clones only, minus some. The sample consists of approximately 420,000 clones, less than 90% of them appearing once. Treatment defined: 15 to 20 received Ad26.COV2.S at low or high dose, single or two shots; about five received placebo; per-sample allocation not given. At day 63 after the first vaccine or placebo injection, samples were drawn. This material consisted of peripheral blood, taken in a trial of Ad26.COV2.S vaccine versus placebo. These receptors were collected from a person aged 18-60 years who received the Ad26.COV2.S COVID-19 vaccine or a placebo.

Turning to this clone: This could be a read error, since a much larger clone is one nucleotide away. The chain links TRBV7-2 to TRBJ1-5; no reliable D call. This CDR3 spans 13 amino acids. V gave up 1 base and J gave up 5 bases, with 6 bases separating them. Germline values: CDR1 SGHTA, CDR2 FQGNSA. DNA of the CDR3: TGTGCCAGCAGCTTAGAGGGTGATCAGCCCCAGCATTTT. It specifies CASSLEGDQPQHF.

The gene calls are TRBV18 and TRBJ1-2; D is uncertain. The germline V gene encodes CDR1 KGHSH and CDR2 LQKENI. Trimming removed 3 bases from V and 8 bases from J, with 13 bases in between. The CDR3 totals 13 residues. The CDR3 sequence is CASSPAELGGYTF. The CDR3 DNA reads TGTGCCAGCTCACCCGCGGAGCTCGGGGGCTACACCTTC.

The chain combines TRBV7-8 with TRBJ2-6; D ambiguous. The CDR3 length is 17 residues. Trimming pared 1 base from V and 0 bases from J, leaving 10 bases between. Germline V gives CDR1 SGHVS, CDR2 FQNEAQ. The CDR3 region is CASSLEETDSGANVLTF. The CDR3, as DNA: TGTGCCAGCAGCTTAGAGGAGACGGACTCTGGGGCCAACGTCCTGACTTTC.

V gene TRBV13 combines with J gene TRBJ1-5; 7 positions agree with TRBD1. V gave up 4 bases and J gave up 0 bases; unmatched junction bases: 3. CDR1 is PRHDT, CDR2 FYEKMQ, per germline (reference sequence). The CDR3 is 15 amino acids. The CDR3: CASSSTGSSNQPQHF. The CDR3 coding sequence is TGTGCCAGCAGCTCGACAGGGAGTAGCAATCAGCCCCAGCATTTT.

The rearrangement joins TRBV5-4 to TRBJ1-2, with D perhaps matching TRBD1 (5 bases). The CDR3 has 12 residues. CDR1 is SGHNT, CDR2 YYREEE, per germline (reference sequence). Trimming left V 5 bases short and J 11 bases short, with 16 bases between. CDR3 in amino acids: CASRTWQGAYTF. In nucleotides, the CDR3 is TGTGCCAGCAGGACATGGCAGGGCGCTTACACCTTC.

V and J are TRBV5-1 and TRBJ1-1; D is unresolved. Germline CDR1 is SGHRS and CDR2 is YFSETQ. This CDR3 is 13 amino acids long. The V and J ends lost 1 base and 4 bases respectively, with 8 bases between them. CDR3 residues: CASSLRGGTEAFF. The DNA of the CDR3 is TGCGCCAGCAGCTTGCGGGGAGGCACTGAAGCTTTCTTT. The complete variable domain, with remaining parts taken from reference TRBV5-1 and TRBJ1-1, reads KAGVTQTPRYLIKTRGQQVTLSCSPISGHRSVSWYQQTPGQGLQFLFEYFSETQRNKGNFPGRFSGRQFSNSRSEMNVSTLELGDSALYLCASSLRGGTEAFFGQGTRLTVV.

The genes are TRBV6-5 and TRBJ1-3; possibly TRBD1 for D (6 bases). The V and J ends lost 4 bases and 0 bases respectively, with 13 bases between them. Germline values: CDR1 MNHEY, CDR2 SVGAGI. The length of the CDR3 is 16 residues. The CDR3 sequence: CASSSQGDTSGNTIYF. The CDR3 bases are TGTGCCAGCAGTTCCCAAGGGGACACCTCTGGAAACACCATATATTTT.

This chain links TRBV5-6 with TRBJ2-7; D gene ambiguous. The CDR3 sequence is 15 residues long. V was shortened by 3 bases and J by 1 base, with 14 bases between the two germline ends. The germline CDR1 and CDR2 sequences are SGHDT and YYEEEE. CDR3 protein: CASSSVGIYSYEQYF. The CDR3 DNA reads TGTGCCAGCAGCTCGGTTGGGATATATTCCTACGAGCAGTACTTC.

The V gene is TRBV6-5, the J gene TRBJ2-3; D call uncertain. Trimming cost V 0 bases and J 2 bases, with 6 bases left between them. Germline V lookup: CDR1 MNHEY, CDR2 SVGAGI. The CDR3 spans 14 residues. CDR3 region: CASSYSVTTDTQYF. CDR3 DNA sequence: TGTGCCAGCAGTTACTCGGTTACCACAGATACGCAGTATTTT.

The chain combines TRBV27 with TRBJ2-1, with D perhaps matching TRBD1 or TRBD2 (5 bases each). Trimming removed 1 base at V and 7 bases at J, with 14 bases between. Germline CDR1 reads MNHEY; CDR2 reads SMNVEV (reference sequence). The CDR3 has 15 residues. CDR3 nucleotide sequence: TGTGCCAGCAGTTTATACCGGGACGGACCTAATGAGCAGTTCTTC. This codes for CASSLYRDGPNEQFF.

V is TRBV6-5 and J is TRBJ2-7; the match to TRBD1 covers 9 bases. Losses at the gene ends were 6 bases for V and 2 bases for J; bases not matched to a gene: 5. The V gene's germline CDR1 is MNHEY and CDR2 SVGAGI. The CDR3 length is 14 residues. The CDR3 loop is CASSRQGGTYEQYF. DNA of the CDR3: TGTGCCAGCAGCAGACAGGGGGGAACCTACGAGCAGTACTTC.

V gene TRBV6-1 combines with J gene TRBJ1-2; D unresolved. The CDR3 has 14 residues. In germline, CDR1 is MNHNS, CDR2 SASEGT. V was clipped by 3 bases and J by 7 bases, with 15 bases between them. CDR3 DNA: TGTGCCAGCAGTGACCCTTCACCTGGGAGTGGCTACACCTTC. Amino acid sequence: CASSDPSPGSGYTF.

The chain joins TRBV19 to TRBJ1-3, with a possible D match to TRBD1 (6 bases). Germline CDR1 reads LNHDA; CDR2 reads SQIVND (reference sequence). V was cut by 4 bases and J by 2 bases, with 9 bases left in between. The CDR3 extends over 14 amino acids. Here the CDR3 DNA reads TGTGCCAGTAGTAGGGCAGGGGCTGGAAACACCATATATTTT. Translation gives CASSRAGAGNTIYF.

V and J are TRBV6-5 and TRBJ1-5, with D possibly TRBD1 on 5 matching bases. The germline V gene has CDR1 MNHEY and CDR2 SVGAGI. The CDR3 spans 14 residues. V was shortened by 0 bases and J by 6 bases, with 9 bases between the two germline ends. The DNA of the CDR3 is TGTGCCAGCAGTTACTCGGGGGGGATTCAGCCCCAGCATTTT. Amino acid sequence: CASSYSGGIQPQHF.

The V gene is TRBV7-9, the J gene TRBJ2-5, with D maybe TRBD1 (6 bases). CDR1 SEHNR and CDR2 FQNEAQ come from the germline V gene (reference sequence). The CDR3 length is 13 residues. The V gene lost 2 bases and the J gene lost 5 bases, with 9 bases spanning the gap. CDR3 DNA: TGTGCCAGCAGCTTAACAGGGTCCGAGACCCAGTACTTC. As protein: CASSLTGSETQYF.